The source of this T cell receptor (beta chain) is a study of OX40 agonist ivuxolimab in advanced cancers. Overall study: Ivuxolimab was administered intravenously to patients at 0.01 to 10 mg/kg every 2 weeks.

With regard to this clone: Antigen: not known.

Sequencing used immunoSEQ multiplex PCR; TCRdb keeps in-frame clones, though not all of them. The sample yields tens of thousands of clones, approximately 88% seen once. CDR3 length equals 14 residues. The germline CDR1 and CDR2 sequences are SGHAT and FQNNGV. The V end lost 3 bases, the J end lost 0 bases, and 8 bases lay between the germline ends. Study-wide results and caveats: Some of the lowest clonal expansion was seen in partial responders at 0.1-3.0 mg/kg. Clonal expansion from baseline to week 6 occurred in both CD4+ and CD8+ T cells.

The sample was CD4+ or CD8+ T cells sorted from blood, taken in a trial of the OX40 agonist ivuxolimab. This clonotype originated in an adult with an advanced solid tumor such as melanoma, head and neck, liver or kidney cancer. V is TRBV11-2 and J is TRBJ1-1; possibly TRBD1 for D (6 bases). This CDR3 reads CASSFGQLNTEAFF. The CDR3 region has the DNA TGTGCCAGCAGCTTTGGACAGCTGAACACTGAAGCTTTCTTT.